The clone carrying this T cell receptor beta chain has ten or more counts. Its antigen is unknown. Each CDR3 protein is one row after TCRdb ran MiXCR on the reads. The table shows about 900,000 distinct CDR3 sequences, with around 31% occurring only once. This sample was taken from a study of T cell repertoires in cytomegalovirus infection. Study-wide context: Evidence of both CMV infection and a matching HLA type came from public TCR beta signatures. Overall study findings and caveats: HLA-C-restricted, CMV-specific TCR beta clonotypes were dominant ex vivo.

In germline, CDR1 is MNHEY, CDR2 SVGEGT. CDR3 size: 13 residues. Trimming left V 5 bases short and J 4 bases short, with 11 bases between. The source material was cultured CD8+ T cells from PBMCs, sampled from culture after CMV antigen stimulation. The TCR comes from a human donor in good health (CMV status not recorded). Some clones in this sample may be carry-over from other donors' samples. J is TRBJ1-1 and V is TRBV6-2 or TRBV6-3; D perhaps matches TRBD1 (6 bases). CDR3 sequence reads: CASSGGRATEAFF. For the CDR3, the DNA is TGTGCCAGCAGTGGGGGGCGCGCCACTGAAGCTTTCTTT.